These 27 T cell receptor beta chains were sequenced from one sample in a study of blood T cell repertoires in COVID-19. Sequencing was performed with immunoSEQ multiplex PCR; in TCRdb, only in-frame clones are kept and a portion is missing. The profile covers 150,000 or so clones, with 84% appearing a single time and 5.5% to 7.5% taken by the ten largest. Sequenced input: PBMCs or T cells enriched from blood (not recorded which). These receptors were taken from a woman aged 45 to 65 who had been exposed to COVID-19.

V and J are TRBV7-2 and TRBJ1-4; D call uncertain. In germline, CDR1 is SGHTA, CDR2 FQGNSA. Trimming stripped 2 bases from V and 3 bases from J, with 10 bases between. The CDR3 is 15 amino acids. This CDR3 reads CASSLTGPPNEKLFF. In nucleotides, the CDR3 is TGTGCCAGCAGCTTAACTGGGCCCCCTAATGAAAAACTGTTTTTT.

The chain couples TRBV11-3 to TRBJ2-1; a weak D match, TRBD2 (5 bases). The germline V gene encodes CDR1 SGHNT and CDR2 YENEEA. This CDR3 spans 13 amino acids. The V end lost 4 bases, the J end lost 3 bases, and 7 bases lay between the germline ends. CDR3 loop: CASSSGLYNEQFF. CDR3 bases: TGTGCCAGCAGCTCTGGACTCTACAATGAGCAGTTCTTC. The full variable domain, rest sourced from reference TRBV11-3 and TRBJ2-1, is EAGVVQSPRYKIIEKKQPVAFWCNPISGHNTLYWYLQNLGQGPELLIRYENEEAVDDSQLPKDRFSAERLKGVDSTLKIQPAELGDSAVYLCASSSGLYNEQFFGPGTRLTVL.

The chain has TRBV5-1 and TRBJ2-5; 7 bases are a match to TRBD1. Trimming at V came to 4 bases and at J to 2 bases, leaving 5 bases not matched to a gene. The CDR3 consists of 14 residues. CDR1 SGHRS and CDR2 YFSETQ come from the germline V gene. The CDR3 nucleotides read TGCGCCAGCAGCCCCCGGGACAGTCAAGAGACCCAGTACTTC. Translating it yields CASSPRDSQETQYF.

This clone was counted a single time. The chain employs TRBV7-2 and TRBJ2-1; TRBD1 matches 9 bases. The CDR3 length is 15 residues. Germline CDR1 is SGHTA and CDR2 is FQGNSA. With 5 bases clipped from V and 8 bases from J, the junction kept 10 bases outside the gene matches. CDR3 amino acids: CASSPRTGEYHEQFF. For the CDR3, the DNA is TGTGCCAGCAGCCCACGGACAGGGGAGTACCATGAGCAGTTCTTC.

This sequence joins TRBV4-3 and TRBJ2-2; D unresolved. The length of the CDR3 is 14 residues. The germline V and J ends were trimmed by 1 base and 7 bases, with 10 bases remaining between them. Germline values: CDR1 LGHNA, CDR2 YSLEER. The CDR3 DNA reads TGCGCCAGCAGCCAAGCCCCCACTGGCGGGGAGCTGTTTTTT. Translated, it gives CASSQAPTGGELFF.

The V gene is TRBV11-2, the J gene TRBJ1-2, with D possibly being TRBD1 (6 bases). The V end was cut by 2 bases, the J end by 6 bases, with 10 bases between. Germline V lookup: CDR1 SGHAT, CDR2 FQNNGV. The CDR3 has 13 residues. The CDR3 spells CASSLQQGNGYTF. The CDR3 nucleotides read TGTGCCAGCAGCTTACAACAGGGTAATGGCTACACCTTC. The full variable domain, completed using reference TRBV11-2 and TRBJ1-2, is EAGVAQSPRYKIIEKRQSVAFWCNPISGHATLYWYQQILGQGPKLLIQFQNNGVVDDSQLPKDRFSAERLKGVDSTLKIQPAKLEDSAVYLCASSLQQGNGYTFGSGTRLTVV.

The rearrangement uses TRBV5-4 and TRBJ1-3, with 7 bases fitting TRBD1. This CDR3 comprises 15 residues. Germline-derived CDR1 and CDR2 are SGHNT and YYREEE (reference sequence). The V and J ends lost 4 bases and 0 bases, in that order; junction bases with no gene match: 4. CDR3 protein: CASSRNRGSGNTIYF. CDR3 nucleotides: TGTGCCAGCAGCCGGAACAGGGGCTCTGGAAACACCATATATTTT.

The chain combines TRBV27 with TRBJ2-3; 8 nucleotides line up with TRBD2. This CDR3 has 15 amino acids. In germline, CDR1 is MNHEY, CDR2 SMNVEV (reference sequence). V gave up 3 bases and J gave up 3 bases; unmatched junction bases: 5. The CDR3 DNA sequence: TGTGCCAGCAGTTTGGGGGGGACTAGGACAGATACGCAGTATTTT. It is translated as CASSLGGTRTDTQYF.

This chain connects TRBV19 to TRBJ1-4, with TRBD1 as a possible D gene (6 bases). V lost 7 bases, J lost 4 bases, and 16 bases lay in between. Germline V CDR1 and CDR2: LNHDA, SQIVND (reference sequence). The length of the CDR3 is 15 residues. DNA for the CDR3: TGTGCCAGTAAAGGACAGCCTCCAATTAATGAAAAACTGTTTTTT. It codes for CASKGQPPINEKLFF.

The V and J genes are TRBV4-2 and TRBJ2-1; 8 bases are shared with TRBD1. This CDR3 region has 19 residues. After removal of 0 bases from V and 0 bases from J, the junction contained 10 bases not matched to a gene. Germline loops: CDR1 LGHNA, CDR2 YNFKEQ. The CDR3 DNA follows: TGTGCCAGCAGCCAAGAATGGAGGGACAGGACCAGCTCCTACAATGAGCAGTTCTTC. It codes for CASSQEWRDRTSSYNEQFF.

The CDR3 region is CAISETSGAYNEQFF. The CDR3 DNA is TGTGCCATCAGTGAAACTAGCGGGGCCTACAATGAGCAGTTCTTC. V usage is TRBV10-3 and J usage is TRBJ2-1, with 10 bases fitting TRBD2. The CDR3 is 15 amino acids. The junction had 1 base not matched to a gene; V was cut back by 3 bases and J by 2 bases. CDR1 and CDR2 (germline): ENHRY, SYGVKD.

Only a few counts were recorded for this clone. V usage is TRBV15 and J usage is TRBJ2-1; TRBD1 matches 10 bases. The CDR3 has 16 residues. Germline V gene lookup returns CDR1 LNHNV and CDR2 YYDKDF (reference sequence). V lost 5 bases, J lost 5 bases, and 9 bases stayed unmatched. The CDR3 reads CATSQRVGQGHNEQFF. The CDR3 coding sequence is TGTGCCACCAGCCAAAGAGTGGGACAGGGGCACAATGAGCAGTTCTTC.

The chain uses TRBV3-1 (or the pseudogene TRBV3-2) and TRBJ2-1, with D possibly TRBD2 on 6 matching bases. The CDR3 is 15 residues long. V gave up 6 bases and J gave up 5 bases, with 17 bases separating them. Germline V gene sequence: CDR1 LGHDT, CDR2 YNNKEL (reference sequence). The CDR3 sequence: CASRLRLGSNNEQFF. In DNA form, the CDR3 reads TGTGCCAGCAGACTTCGACTAGGGAGTAACAATGAGCAGTTCTTC.

The chain couples TRBV30 to TRBJ1-6; weak D call: TRBD1 (5 bases). In germline, CDR1 is GTSNPN, CDR2 SVGIG (reference sequence). Between the trimmed V and J ends, which lost 5 bases and 8 bases, there was a span of 16 bases. The CDR3 covers 14 residues. This CDR3 is CAWESMGDYSPLHF. In DNA, the CDR3 is TGTGCCTGGGAGTCGATGGGGGACTATTCACCCCTCCACTTT.

The CDR3 is CASSRTGGFNTGELFF. CDR3 DNA sequence: TGTGCCAGCAGCCGGACAGGGGGCTTCAACACCGGGGAGCTGTTTTTT. This chain links TRBV5-4 with TRBJ2-2, with 11 positions matching TRBD1. V shed 4 bases, J shed 2 bases, and the junction held 4 bases outside the gene matches. CDR1 and CDR2 (germline): SGHNT, YYREEE (reference sequence). CDR3 size: 16 residues. Together with reference TRBV5-4 and TRBJ2-2, the CDR3 gives the full variable domain: ETGVTQSPTHLIKTRGQQVTLRCSSQSGHNTVSWYQQALGQGPQFIFQYYREEENGRGNFPPRFSGLQFPNYSSELNVNALELDDSALYLCASSRTGGFNTGELFFGEGSRLTVL.

This clone was detected only once. This sequence joins TRBV27 and TRBJ1-1, with D hard to call. Germline V CDR1 and CDR2: MNHEY, SMNVEV (reference sequence). The CDR3 sequence is 16 residues long. With 3 bases removed from V and 1 base from J, the gap between germline ends came to 15 bases. As DNA, the CDR3 is TGTGCCAGCAGTTTCGCCCCAATGGCCCGGAACACTGAAGCTTTCTTT. Protein product: CASSFAPMARNTEAFF.

This chain connects TRBV15 to TRBJ2-1; 11 nucleotides align to TRBD2. The CDR3 covers 16 residues. CDR1 and CDR2 (germline): LNHNV, YYDKDF (reference sequence). The J segment lost 4 bases and the V segment lost 0 bases, leaving 2 bases of the junction unmatched. CDR3 nucleotide sequence: TGTGCCACCAGCAGAGAAGGGACTAGCGGTTACAATGAGCAGTTCTTC. This gives the protein CATSREGTSGYNEQFF.

V is TRBV25-1 and J is TRBJ1-6; D is ambiguous. Germline-derived CDR1 and CDR2 are MGHDK and SYGVNS. This CDR3 spans 13 amino acids. Trimming stripped 4 bases from V and 10 bases from J, with 11 bases between. The CDR3 region is CASSVQVRSPLHF. The DNA of the CDR3 is TGTGCCAGCAGTGTCCAGGTCAGGTCACCCCTCCACTTT.

The chain employs TRBV5-6 and TRBJ2-7; possible D gene TRBD2, 5 bases. V was trimmed by 1 base and J by 6 bases, leaving 11 bases between them. Germline values: CDR1 SGHDT, CDR2 YYEEEE. This CDR3 has 13 amino acids. CDR3 sequence: CASSLNRLSEQYF. For the CDR3, the DNA is TGTGCCAGCAGCTTGAATAGACTAAGCGAGCAGTACTTC. Full variable domain (remainder filled in from reference TRBV5-6 and TRBJ2-7): DAGVTQSPTHLIKTRGQQVTLRCSPKSGHDTVSWYQQALGQGPQFIFQYYEEEERQRGNFPDRFSGHQFPNYSSELNVNALLLGDSALYLCASSLNRLSEQYFGPGTRLTVT.

The chain uses TRBV2 and TRBJ2-1; TRBD2 matches 9 bases. Germline lookup yields CDR1 SNHLY and CDR2 FYNNEI. The ends lost 4 bases at V and 9 bases at J; junction bases unmatched: 22. The CDR3 runs to 19 residues. The CDR3 here is CASSGPRLAGLFRGSEQFF. CDR3 in DNA: TGTGCCAGCAGTGGCCCCCGGCTAGCGGGACTCTTCAGGGGTAGTGAGCAGTTCTTC.

The gene calls are TRBV10-2 and TRBJ1-1, with D possibly being TRBD1 (5 bases). Trimming removed 8 bases at V and 5 bases at J, with 12 bases between. The CDR3 length is 12 residues. Germline V CDR1 and CDR2: WSHSY, SAAADI. The CDR3 bases are TGCGCCAGCCAGGCAGGGCAAACTGAAGCTTTCTTT. Amino acid sequence: CASQAGQTEAFF.

The count of this clone is one. The CDR3 loop reads CASSFAQAPWARGLETQYF. CDR3 coding DNA: TGTGCCAGCAGCTTTGCGCAAGCCCCCTGGGCTAGGGGGCTAGAGACCCAGTACTTC. The chain is built from TRBV12-1 and TRBJ2-5; the listed D gene, TRBD1, was not tested against the DNA. TRBV12-1 is shown as a pseudogene. The CDR3 has 19 residues.

This clone was observed a few times. At one of its ends the junction is not consistent with the germline gene, which may arise from a read error. The V gene is TRBV5-4, the J gene TRBJ2-1; D is unclear. Per germline, CDR1 SGHNT and CDR2 YYREEE (reference sequence). The CDR3 loop spans 11 amino acids. The CDR3 nucleotides are TGTGCCAGCAGCTCCGACAATGAGCAGTTCTTC. It is translated as CASSSDNEQFF.

The chain links TRBV5-1 to TRBJ1-2; 8 nucleotides match TRBD1. Per germline, CDR1 SGHRS and CDR2 YFSETQ. J was trimmed by 1 base and V by 0 bases; bases with no gene match: 2. There are 15 residues in the CDR3. The CDR3 region has the DNA TGCGCCAGCAGCTTGGGAGGACAGGGTAACTATGGCTACACCTTC. Its protein is CASSLGGQGNYGYTF.

This clone has just a few counts. The CDR3 here is CASSAGSGQGTDTQYF. CDR3 in DNA: TGCGCCAGCAGCGCCGGTTCGGGACAGGGAACAGATACGCAGTATTTT. V is TRBV4-3 and J is TRBJ2-3, with 9 bases aligning to TRBD1. V dropped 5 bases and J dropped 3; count of bases not matched to a gene: 9. In germline, CDR1 is LGHNA, CDR2 YSLEER. The CDR3 is 16 amino acids.

This clone was seen a single time. This chain uses TRBV3-1 (or the pseudogene TRBV3-2) with TRBJ1-1; 9 nucleotides align to TRBD1. V was clipped by 6 bases and J by 7 bases; unmatched bases: 6. Germline CDR1 is LGHDT and CDR2 is YNNKEL (reference sequence). The CDR3 is 13 residues long. The CDR3 DNA reads as TGTGCCAGCAGTCCCGGGACAGGGCGTGAAGCTTTCTTT. Its protein product is CASSPGTGREAFF.

The J gene is TRBJ1-1, the V gene TRBV12-5; perhaps TRBD1 as D (5 bases). V lost 2 bases and J 5 bases, leaving 15 bases between the germline ends. Per the germline V gene, CDR1 is LGHNT and CDR2 is FRNRAP. The CDR3 has 15 amino acids. The CDR3 nucleotides are TGTGCTAGTGGTTTGCCGAGTCAGGGTGGGACTGAAGCTTTCTTT. Protein: CASGLPSQGGTEAFF.